Presented here are 4 T cell receptor beta chains from one specimen sequenced in a study of blood T cell repertoires in COVID-19. The assay was immunoSEQ multiplex PCR, and TCRdb's table has in-frame clones only and misses some. The sample contains about half a million clones, about 88% of which appear only once. The sequenced sample consisted of peripheral blood. The receptors here all came from a man aged 18-30 years with COVID-19, enrolled during active disease.

The chain employs TRBV24-1 and TRBJ1-2; 9 bases are a match to TRBD1. CDR1 is KGHDR and CDR2 is SFDVKD in the germline V gene. The CDR3 spans 15 residues. Trimming cost V 9 bases and J 3 bases; bases outside gene matches: 10. The CDR3 DNA is TGTGCCACCGAAGCGGGGACAGGGAGCCACTATGGCTACACCTTC. Encoded protein: CATEAGTGSHYGYTF.

This rearrangement joins TRBV5-8 to TRBJ2-6; D is unclear. Germline V lookup: CDR1 SGHTS, CDR2 YDEGEE. This CDR3 comprises 15 residues. Trimming pared 0 bases from V and 0 bases from J, leaving 4 bases between. The DNA of the CDR3 is TGTGCCAGCAGCTTGGTGAGCTCTGGGGCCAACGTCCTGACTTTC. Its translation is CASSLVSSGANVLTF.

The genes are TRBV4-3 and TRBJ2-1, with D possibly being TRBD2 (6 bases). This CDR3 spans 17 amino acids. Germline V gene sequence: CDR1 LGHNA, CDR2 YSLEER. The ends were cut back, 1 base at V and 1 base at J, with 14 bases in the middle. The CDR3 region is CASSQAPGSGSYNEQFF. The CDR3 DNA is TGCGCCAGCAGCCAAGCTCCCGGGAGTGGGTCCTACAATGAGCAGTTCTTC.

This clone has more than one count but fewer than ten. The chain uses TRBV5-1 and TRBJ2-7, with TRBD2 matching 8 bases. This CDR3 comprises 14 residues. The germline V gene has CDR1 SGHRS and CDR2 YFSETQ. The junction had 5 bases not matched to a gene; V was cut back by 0 bases and J by 6 bases. CDR3 protein: CASSLGLAGIEQYF. CDR3 coding DNA: TGCGCCAGCAGCTTGGGGCTAGCGGGCATCGAGCAGTACTTC.